This T cell receptor (beta chain) derives from a study of cytomegalovirus exposure and HLA in healthy donors. In the PCR, 60 Vbeta and 13 Jbeta primers were used. Per the original methods: As a later analysis found, there were about 80 million unique TCR beta chains, of which 8.5 million to 14 million were shared. Using immunoSEQ multiplex PCR, the repertoire was profiled, and TCRdb retains in-frame clones only, with some absent. That table gives V, J and clone size, and the DNA gave D and trimming. This sample carries fewer than 150,000 clones, 80% of them seen once, and the ten largest clones take approximately 5.1%. Study results and limitations: TCR beta V- and J-gene trimming was later associated with a missense DCLRE1C variant.

A word on this clone: Its antigen is as yet unknown.

The source is a male donor in good health and CMV-seronegative. What was sequenced was PBMCs.

Here the CDR3 reads CASSYGRVTEAFF. DNA for the CDR3: TGTGCCAGCAGCTATGGGCGGGTAACTGAAGCTTTCTTT. The chain recombines TRBV7-6 with TRBJ1-1; D ambiguous. The CDR3 is 13 amino acids. Deletions cut 4 bases from V and 5 bases from J, with 11 bases between. The germline V gene encodes CDR1 SGHVS and CDR2 FNYEAQ.